These 12 T cell receptor beta chains came from one sample sequenced in a study of OX40 agonist ivuxolimab in advanced cancers. Libraries were prepared by immunoSEQ multiplex PCR; TCRdb keeps only in-frame clonotypes and omits some of them. There are some 73,000 clones in the sample; 80% to 90% occur only once, and about 0.75% lies in the top ten. The starting material was CD4+ or CD8+ T cells sorted from blood, obtained in a trial of the OX40 agonist ivuxolimab. These receptors were collected from an adult with an advanced solid tumor such as melanoma, head and neck, liver or kidney cancer.

This clone was observed a handful of times. The genes are TRBV19 and TRBJ1-5; D uncertain. In germline, CDR1 is LNHDA, CDR2 SQIVND (reference sequence). Trimming pared 5 bases from V and 0 bases from J, leaving 8 bases between. This CDR3 is built from 14 residues. The CDR3 nucleotides are TGTGCCAGTAGTCCACCGGGTAGCAATCAGCCCCAGCATTTT. Protein sequence: CASSPPGSNQPQHF.

V and J are TRBV28 and TRBJ2-6, with D possibly TRBD2 on 5 matching bases. The CDR3 has 16 amino acids. Trimming removed 2 bases from V and 0 bases from J, with 8 bases in between. Germline CDR1 is MDHEN and CDR2 is SYDVKM. The CDR3 here is CASSLAGASGANVLTF. CDR3 sequence (DNA): TGTGCCAGCAGTTTAGCGGGCGCCTCTGGGGCCAACGTCCTGACTTTC.

V is TRBV7-2 and J is TRBJ2-3; D ambiguous. The CDR3 runs 16 residues. The V gene lost 2 bases and the J gene lost 2 bases, with 14 bases spanning the gap. In germline, CDR1 is SGHTA, CDR2 FQGNSA. This CDR3 reads CASSLKSGGFTDTQYF. CDR3 DNA sequence: TGTGCCAGCAGCTTAAAGTCTGGCGGATTCACAGATACGCAGTATTTT.

The chain uses TRBV4-1 and TRBJ2-1, with TRBD2 identical over 14 bases. Germline loops: CDR1 MGHRA, CDR2 YSYEKL. This CDR3 comprises 15 residues. With V trimmed by 0 bases and J by 13 bases, 5 bases remained unmatched. CDR3 DNA: TGCGCCAGCAGCCAAGACGAGGGGACTAGCGGGAGTCAGTTCTTC. This gives the protein CASSQDEGTSGSQFF.

The genes are TRBV2 and TRBJ1-1; D gene unclear. The CDR3 loop spans 15 amino acids. V lost 7 bases and J 9 bases, leaving 24 bases between the germline ends. Germline CDR1 reads SNHLY; CDR2 reads FYNNEI. CDR3 loop: CASTQGQAPENKAFF. CDR3 DNA: TGTGCCAGCACTCAAGGGCAGGCTCCTGAAAATAAAGCTTTCTTT.

The CDR3: CASSTEAAFLEQYF. CDR3 in DNA: TGTGCCAGCAGTACCGAGGCTGCTTTCCTCGAGCAGTACTTC. The V and J genes are TRBV6-5 and TRBJ2-7; D call uncertain. Germline V CDR1 and CDR2: MNHEY, SVGAGI. Between the trimmed V and J ends, which lost 5 bases and 6 bases, there was a span of 17 bases. CDR3 length: 14 amino acids.

V and J are TRBV19 and TRBJ1-2; D not certain. CDR3 length: 14 amino acids. Germline CDR1 reads LNHDA; CDR2 reads SQIVND (reference sequence). The V and J ends lost 3 bases and 0 bases respectively, with 8 bases between them. The CDR3 sequence is CASSIGGPNYGYTF. The CDR3, as DNA: TGTGCCAGTAGTATCGGCGGACCTAACTATGGCTACACCTTC.

The chain combines TRBV5-5 with TRBJ1-2; 10 positions agree with TRBD1. V lost 2 bases and J lost 4; bases outside the gene matches: 5. This CDR3 spans 15 amino acids. In germline, CDR1 is SGHKS, CDR2 YYEKEE (reference sequence). CDR3 region: CASSLTGTGAYGYTF. The CDR3 region has the DNA TGTGCCAGCAGCTTAACCGGGACAGGGGCCTATGGCTACACCTTC.

This clone was observed a handful of times. The rearrangement joins TRBV7-9 to TRBJ2-5, with a weak D call TRBD2 (6 bases). The germline V gene has CDR1 SEHNR and CDR2 FQNEAQ (reference sequence). The CDR3 runs 17 residues. Trimming removed 3 bases from V and 4 bases from J, with 21 bases in between. Here the CDR3 reads CASSFLLDWGVAETQYF. In DNA form, the CDR3 reads TGTGCCAGCAGCTTCCTCCTGGACTGGGGGGTGGCAGAGACCCAGTACTTC.

The V gene is TRBV18, the J gene TRBJ1-1; 8 bases map to TRBD1. In germline, CDR1 is KGHSH, CDR2 LQKENI. The CDR3 totals 17 residues. Trimming removed 0 bases from V and 5 bases from J; junction bases left unmatched: 11. In nucleotides, the CDR3 is TGTGCCAGCTCACCACCAAATTCGGACAGGGTAAGGACTGAAGCTTTCTTT. As protein: CASSPPNSDRVRTEAFF.

This chain links TRBV7-2 with TRBJ2-7; tentatively, D is TRBD1 or TRBD2 (7 bases each). The CDR3 spans 17 residues. Germline V gene data show CDR1 as SGHTA and CDR2 as FQGNSA. V lost 4 bases and J 4 bases, leaving 23 bases between the germline ends. Written as DNA, the CDR3 is TGTGCCAGCAGCTCTAGGAAGGGGACAGTCGGGGGGTACGAGCAGTACTTC. This gives the protein CASSSRKGTVGGYEQYF.

This clone was seen only a few times. V usage is TRBV7-2 and J usage is TRBJ1-2; D unresolved. The CDR3 covers 14 residues. Trimming removed 0 bases from V and 6 bases from J, with 11 bases in between. Looked up from germline, CDR1 is SGHTA and CDR2 is FQGNSA. The CDR3 bases are TGTGCCAGCAGCTTAGCGAACCCTGCCGATGGCTACACCTTC. Translation gives CASSLANPADGYTF.